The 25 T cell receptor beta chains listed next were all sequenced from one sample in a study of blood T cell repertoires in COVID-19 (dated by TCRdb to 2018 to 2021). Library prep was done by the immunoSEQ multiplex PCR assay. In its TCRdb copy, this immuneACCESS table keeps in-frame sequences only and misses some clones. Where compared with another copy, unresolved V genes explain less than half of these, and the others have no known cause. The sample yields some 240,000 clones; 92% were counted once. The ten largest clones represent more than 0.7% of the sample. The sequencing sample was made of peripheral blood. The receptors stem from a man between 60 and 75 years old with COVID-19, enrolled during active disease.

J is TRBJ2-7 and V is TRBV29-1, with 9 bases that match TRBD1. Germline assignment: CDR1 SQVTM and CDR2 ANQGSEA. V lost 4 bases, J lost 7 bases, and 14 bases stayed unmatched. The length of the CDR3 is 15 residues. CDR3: CSVVPSGTGLWEQYF. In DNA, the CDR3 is TGCAGCGTTGTGCCCTCAGGGACAGGGTTATGGGAGCAGTACTTC.

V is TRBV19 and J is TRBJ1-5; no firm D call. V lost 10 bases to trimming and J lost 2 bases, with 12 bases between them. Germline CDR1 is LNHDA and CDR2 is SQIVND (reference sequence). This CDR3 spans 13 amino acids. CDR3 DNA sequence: TGTGCCACCGGAGACGGGGGCAATCAGCCCCAGCATTTT. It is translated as CATGDGGNQPQHF.

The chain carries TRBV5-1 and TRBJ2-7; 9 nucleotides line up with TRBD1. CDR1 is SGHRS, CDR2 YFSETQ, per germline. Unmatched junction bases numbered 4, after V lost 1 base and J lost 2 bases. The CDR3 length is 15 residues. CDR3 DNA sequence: TGCGCCAGCAGCTTGCAGACAGGGGGGGCCTACGAGCAGTACTTC. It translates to CASSLQTGGAYEQYF.

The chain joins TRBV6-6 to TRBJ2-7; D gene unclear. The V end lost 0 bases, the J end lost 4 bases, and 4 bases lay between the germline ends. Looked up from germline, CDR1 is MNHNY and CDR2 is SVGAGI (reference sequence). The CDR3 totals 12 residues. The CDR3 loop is CASSYSTYEQYF. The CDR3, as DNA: TGTGCCAGCAGTTACTCGACATACGAGCAGTACTTC.

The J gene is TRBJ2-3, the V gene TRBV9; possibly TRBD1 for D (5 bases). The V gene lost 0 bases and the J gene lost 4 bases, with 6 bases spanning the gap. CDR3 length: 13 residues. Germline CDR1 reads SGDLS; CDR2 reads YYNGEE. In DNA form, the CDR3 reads TGTGCCAGCAGCGTAGAAGGGGCAGATACGCAGTATTTT. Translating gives CASSVEGADTQYF.

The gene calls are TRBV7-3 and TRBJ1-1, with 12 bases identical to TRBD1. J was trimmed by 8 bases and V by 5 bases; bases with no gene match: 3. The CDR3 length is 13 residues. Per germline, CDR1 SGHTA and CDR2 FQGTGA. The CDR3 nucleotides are TGTGCCAGCAGCCCAGGGACAGGGGGCGAAGCTTTCTTT. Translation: CASSPGTGGEAFF.

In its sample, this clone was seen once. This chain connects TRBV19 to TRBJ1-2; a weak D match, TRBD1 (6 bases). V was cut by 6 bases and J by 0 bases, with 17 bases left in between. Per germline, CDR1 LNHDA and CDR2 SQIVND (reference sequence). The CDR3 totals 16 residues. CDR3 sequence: CASRPDFRQANYGYTF. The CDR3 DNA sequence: TGTGCCAGTAGACCGGATTTTAGACAGGCTAACTATGGCTACACCTTC.

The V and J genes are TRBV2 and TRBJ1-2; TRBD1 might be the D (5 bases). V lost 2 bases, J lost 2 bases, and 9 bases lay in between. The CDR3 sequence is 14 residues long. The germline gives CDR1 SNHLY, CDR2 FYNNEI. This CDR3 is CASSEKPGNYGYTF. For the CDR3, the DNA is TGTGCCAGCAGTGAAAAACCAGGGAACTATGGCTACACCTTC. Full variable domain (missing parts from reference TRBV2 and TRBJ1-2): EPEVTQTPSHQVTQMGQEVILRCVPISNHLYFYWYRQILGQKVEFLVSFYNNEISEKSEIFDDQFSVERPDGSNFTLKIRSTKLEDSAMYFCASSEKPGNYGYTFGSGTRLTVV.

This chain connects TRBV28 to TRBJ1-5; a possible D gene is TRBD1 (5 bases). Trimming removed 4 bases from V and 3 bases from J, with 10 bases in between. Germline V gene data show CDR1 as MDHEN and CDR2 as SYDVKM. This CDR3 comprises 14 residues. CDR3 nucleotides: TGTGCCAGCAGTTCCCGACAGACCAATCAGCCCCAGCATTTT. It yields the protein CASSSRQTNQPQHF. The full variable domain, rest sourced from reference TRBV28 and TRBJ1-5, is DVKVTQSSRYLVKRTGEKVFLECVQDMDHENMFWYRQDPGLGLRLIYFSYDVKMKEKGDIPEGYSVSREKKERFSLILESASTNQTSMYLCASSSRQTNQPQHFGDGTRLSIL.

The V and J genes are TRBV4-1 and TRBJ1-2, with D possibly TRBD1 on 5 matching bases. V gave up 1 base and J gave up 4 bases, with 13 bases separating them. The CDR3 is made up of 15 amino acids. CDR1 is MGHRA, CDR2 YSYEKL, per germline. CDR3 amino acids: CASSQVVTASYGYTF. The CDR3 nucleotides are TGCGCCAGCAGCCAAGTTGTGACAGCTTCCTATGGCTACACCTTC.

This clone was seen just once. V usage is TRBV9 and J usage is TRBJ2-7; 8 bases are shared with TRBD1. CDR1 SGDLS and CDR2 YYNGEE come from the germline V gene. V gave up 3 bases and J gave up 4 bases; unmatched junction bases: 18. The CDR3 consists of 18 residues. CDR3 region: CASSAPGTGPKCNYEQYF. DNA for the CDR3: TGTGCCAGCAGCGCCCCCGGGACAGGCCCGAAATGTAATTACGAGCAGTACTTC.

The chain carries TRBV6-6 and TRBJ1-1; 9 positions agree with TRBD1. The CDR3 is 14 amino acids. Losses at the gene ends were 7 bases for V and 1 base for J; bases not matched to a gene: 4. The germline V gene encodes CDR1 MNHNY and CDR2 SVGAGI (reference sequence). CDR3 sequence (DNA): TGTGCCAGCAACCAGGGACAGGGGAACACTGAAGCTTTCTTT. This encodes CASNQGQGNTEAFF.

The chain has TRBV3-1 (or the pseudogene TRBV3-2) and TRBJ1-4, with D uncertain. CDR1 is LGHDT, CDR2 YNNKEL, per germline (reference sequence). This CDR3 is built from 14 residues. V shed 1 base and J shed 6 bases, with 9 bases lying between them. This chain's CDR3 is CASSQGPRYEKLFF. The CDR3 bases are TGTGCCAGCAGCCAAGGGCCCCGATATGAAAAACTGTTTTTT.

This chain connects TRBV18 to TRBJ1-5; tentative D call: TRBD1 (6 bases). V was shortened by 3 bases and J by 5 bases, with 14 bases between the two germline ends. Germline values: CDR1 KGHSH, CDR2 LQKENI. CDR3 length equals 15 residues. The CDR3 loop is CASSPRGQRDQPQHF. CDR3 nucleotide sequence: TGTGCCAGCTCACCTCGTGGACAGAGAGATCAGCCCCAGCATTTT. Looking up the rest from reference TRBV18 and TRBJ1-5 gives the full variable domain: NAGVMQNPRHLVRRRGQEARLRCSPMKGHSHVYWYRQLPEEGLKFMVYLQKENIIDESGMPKERFSAEFPKEGPSILRIQQVVRGDSAAYFCASSPRGQRDQPQHFGDGTRLSIL.

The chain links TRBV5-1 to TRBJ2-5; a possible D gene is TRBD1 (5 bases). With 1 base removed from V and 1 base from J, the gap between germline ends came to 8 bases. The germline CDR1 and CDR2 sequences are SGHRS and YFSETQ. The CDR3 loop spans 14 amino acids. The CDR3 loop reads CASSLSGAQETQYF. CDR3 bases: TGCGCCAGCAGCTTGTCTGGGGCCCAAGAGACCCAGTACTTC. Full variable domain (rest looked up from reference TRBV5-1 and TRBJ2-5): KAGVTQTPRYLIKTRGQQVTLSCSPISGHRSVSWYQQTPGQGLQFLFEYFSETQRNKGNFPGRFSGRQFSNSRSEMNVSTLELGDSALYLCASSLSGAQETQYFGPGTRLLVL.

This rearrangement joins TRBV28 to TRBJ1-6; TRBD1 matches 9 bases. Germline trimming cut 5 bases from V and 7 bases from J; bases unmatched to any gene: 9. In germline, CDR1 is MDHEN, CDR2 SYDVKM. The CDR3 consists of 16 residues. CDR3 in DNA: TGTGCCAGCAGTCTACATGCGACAGGGGGAAATTCACCCCTCCACTTT. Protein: CASSLHATGGNSPLHF.

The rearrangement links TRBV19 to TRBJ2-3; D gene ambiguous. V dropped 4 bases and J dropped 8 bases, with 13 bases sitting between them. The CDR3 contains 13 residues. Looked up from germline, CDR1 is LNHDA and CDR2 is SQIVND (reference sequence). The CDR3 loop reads CASSTPPTATQYF. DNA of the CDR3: TGTGCCAGTAGTACTCCGCCCACTGCTACGCAGTATTTT.

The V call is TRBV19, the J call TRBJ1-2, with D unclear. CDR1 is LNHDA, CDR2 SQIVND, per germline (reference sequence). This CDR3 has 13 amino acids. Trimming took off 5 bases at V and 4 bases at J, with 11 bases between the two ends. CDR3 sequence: CASSVALGYGYTF. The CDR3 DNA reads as TGTGCCAGTAGTGTGGCCCTAGGCTATGGCTACACCTTC.

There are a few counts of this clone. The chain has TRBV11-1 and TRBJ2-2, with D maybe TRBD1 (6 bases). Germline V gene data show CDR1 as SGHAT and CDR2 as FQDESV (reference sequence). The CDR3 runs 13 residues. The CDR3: CAGRGQNTGELFF. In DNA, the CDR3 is TGTGCTGGCAGGGGCCAGAACACCGGGGAGCTGTTTTTT.

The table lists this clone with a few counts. CDR3 coding DNA: TGCAGCGTTGGGCACGGGACAGGGGGCTACGAGCAGTACTTC. Translating it yields CSVGHGTGGYEQYF. The rearrangement links TRBV29-1 to TRBJ2-7; 11 bases are a match to TRBD1. Germline V CDR1 and CDR2: SQVTM, ANQGSEA. The CDR3 spans 14 residues. Trimming cost V 4 bases and J 3 bases; bases outside gene matches: 5.

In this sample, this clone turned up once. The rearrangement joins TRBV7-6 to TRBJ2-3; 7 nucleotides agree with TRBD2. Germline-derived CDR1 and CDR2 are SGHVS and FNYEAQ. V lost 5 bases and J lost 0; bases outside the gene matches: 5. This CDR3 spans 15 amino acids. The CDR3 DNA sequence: TGTGCCAGCAGCCGCGGGGGACCTAGCACAGATACGCAGTATTTT. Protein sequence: CASSRGGPSTDTQYF.

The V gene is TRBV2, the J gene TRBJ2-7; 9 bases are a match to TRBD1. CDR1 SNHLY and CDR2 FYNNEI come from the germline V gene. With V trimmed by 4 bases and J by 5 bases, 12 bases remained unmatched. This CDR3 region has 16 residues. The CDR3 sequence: CASSGGPGTGFNEQYF. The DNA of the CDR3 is TGTGCCAGCAGTGGAGGGCCAGGGACAGGGTTCAACGAGCAGTACTTC.

CDR3 sequence (DNA): TGCGCCAGCAGTCTCGCCGGGACAGGGGATACGAACACTGAAGCTTTCTTT. This gives the protein CASSLAGTGDTNTEAFF. The rearrangement links TRBV5-1 to TRBJ1-1; TRBD1 agrees at 10 bases. In germline, CDR1 is SGHRS, CDR2 YFSETQ. The CDR3 loop spans 17 amino acids. With V trimmed by 5 bases and J by 1 base, 11 bases remained unmatched.

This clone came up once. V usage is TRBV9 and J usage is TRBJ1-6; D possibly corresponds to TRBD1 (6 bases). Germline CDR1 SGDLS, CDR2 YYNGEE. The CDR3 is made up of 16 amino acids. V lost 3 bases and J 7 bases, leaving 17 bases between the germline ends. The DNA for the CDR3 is TGTGCCAGCAGCGATACAGGGAGGGTAGAGAATTCACCCCTCCACTTT. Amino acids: CASSDTGRVENSPLHF.

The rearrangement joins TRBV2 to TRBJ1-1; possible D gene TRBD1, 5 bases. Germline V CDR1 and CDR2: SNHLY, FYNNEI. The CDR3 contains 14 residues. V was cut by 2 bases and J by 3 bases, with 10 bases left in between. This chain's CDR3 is CASSERRRDTEAFF. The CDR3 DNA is TGTGCCAGCAGTGAACGCCGCAGGGACACTGAAGCTTTCTTT.